This T cell receptor (beta chain) was observed in a study of blood T cell repertoires in COVID-19. Study-wide context: Both acute and convalescent COVID-19 samples were obtained from the United States, Italy and Spain. Nucleic acid was either cDNA or gDNA, and it came from T cells, B-cell-depleted T cells, or PBMCs.

The CDR3 contains 16 residues. Germline V CDR1 and CDR2: LGHNA, YNFKEQ. J was trimmed by 9 bases and V by 1 base; bases with no gene match: 5. Original methodology: Nucleated cell counts were estimated from reference gene primer amplification. Only in-frame clones appear in the TCRdb table, and some are missing; sequencing was by immunoSEQ multiplex PCR. The V and J calls and clone size come from that table; D and trimming were worked out from the DNA. This sample carries about 66,000 clones, just under 90% of them seen once, and the ten largest clones take roughly 1.4%. The V and J genes are TRBV4-2 and TRBJ1-6; 11 nucleotides agree with TRBD1. The origin of this receptor is a man aged 55 to 69 with acute or convalescent COVID-19. Sequenced input: peripheral blood. CDR3 sequence: CASSQVFGQGASPLHF. For the CDR3, the DNA is TGTGCCAGCAGCCAAGTCTTTGGACAGGGGGCTTCACCCCTCCACTTT.